These 24 T cell receptor beta chains were sequenced from one sample in a study of regulatory T cells in long-lasting Graves disease. Arm-PCR of CDR3 regions with iRepertoire HTBI primers generated TCR beta libraries. Each CDR3 protein is one row after TCRdb ran MiXCR on the multiplex PCR reads. This sample has roughly 430,000 distinct CDR3 sequences, with roughly 21% found just once. Time point noted: persistent/refractory GD, antithyroid drugs over 5 years with positive TRAb. With RNA extracted from PBMCs as input, the TCR library was made. The sequenced sample was peripheral blood mononuclear cells (PBMCs), obtained when the disease was refractory, from a patient treated with antithyroid drugs. These receptors were collected from a female donor with Graves disease.

In this sample, this clonotype turned up many times. The chain is built from TRBV15 and TRBJ1-1; D gene unclear. CDR3 length: 14 residues. The V gene's germline CDR1 is LNHNV and CDR2 YYDKDF (reference sequence). V shed 5 bases and J shed 0 bases, with 10 bases lying between them. CDR3 in DNA: TGTGCCACCAGCCCCCGGGTTCTGAACACTGAAGCTTTCTTT. Translating it yields CATSPRVLNTEAFF.

This clonotype was observed at least ten times. In DNA, the CDR3 is TGCAGTGCCATCCCCCCTTGGACAGCACAAGAGACCCAGTACTTC. Amino acids: CSAIPPWTAQETQYF. The chain uses TRBV20-1 and TRBJ2-5, with D possibly being TRBD1 (6 bases). Germline CDR1 reads DFQATT; CDR2 reads SNEGSKA (reference sequence). This CDR3 comprises 15 residues. V gave up 6 bases and J gave up 2 bases, with 19 bases separating them.

This clonotype was seen many times. The chain employs TRBV6-5 and TRBJ2-4, with 9 bases matching TRBD1. V was clipped by 4 bases and J by 8 bases; unmatched bases: 12. The CDR3 is 16 residues long. CDR1 and CDR2 from the germline V gene are MNHEY and SVGAGI. CDR3 nucleotide sequence: TGTGCCAGCAGTTCCAGGACAGGGGAGTGGGGATACATTCAGTACTTC. Protein: CASSSRTGEWGYIQYF.

This clonotype was recorded a few times. This may arise from a read error, as a much more abundant clone is one base away. The rearrangement uses TRBV6-5 and TRBJ1-1; D is undetermined. Germline CDR1 MNHEY, CDR2 SVGAGI. The CDR3 runs to 15 residues. CDR3 DNA sequence: TGTGCCAACAGTTACTTCCAGTCCGGTGTGACTGAAGCTTTCTTT. Protein: CANSYFQSGVTEAFF.

This clonotype came up once. The chain joins TRBV28 to TRBJ2-1; possible D gene TRBD2, 6 bases. This CDR3 region has 13 residues. Germline CDR1 reads MDHEN; CDR2 reads SYDVKM. Trimming pared 3 bases from V and 12 bases from J, leaving 15 bases between. In nucleotides, the CDR3 is TGTGCCAGCAGTTTTCACGGAGGCGGGGTGCAGTTCTTC. Its protein product is CASSFHGGGVQFF.

The chain links TRBV19 to TRBJ2-7, with TRBD1 matching over 8 bases. CDR1 LNHDA and CDR2 SQIVND come from the germline V gene (reference sequence). The V gene end was trimmed by 6 bases and the J gene end by 0 bases; junction bases not matched to a gene: 13. This CDR3 has 17 residues. The CDR3 loop reads CASRSGTGEGTSYEQYF. For the CDR3, the DNA is TGTGCCAGTAGATCCGGGACAGGAGAGGGGACCTCCTACGAGCAGTACTTC.

The chain recombines TRBV6-9 with TRBJ2-7; tentative D call: TRBD1 (7 bases). Trimming stripped 2 bases from V and 2 bases from J, with 13 bases between. This CDR3 has 15 amino acids. Per germline, CDR1 MNHGY and CDR2 SVAAGI. The CDR3 here is CASSYGGGGPYEQYF. The CDR3 nucleotides read TGTGCCAGCAGTTATGGAGGGGGCGGACCCTACGAGCAGTACTTC.

This clonotype was seen many times. V gene TRBV28 combines with J gene TRBJ2-7; TRBD1 aligns across 11 bases. V shed 6 bases, J shed 5 bases, and the junction held 9 bases outside the gene matches. The CDR3 sequence is 15 residues long. Germline loops: CDR1 MDHEN, CDR2 SYDVKM. CDR3 in DNA: TGTGCCAGCAGAGCACCGGACAGGGGGCGCGACGAGCAGTACTTC. This encodes CASRAPDRGRDEQYF.

Many counts were recorded for this clonotype. The chain recombines TRBV9 with TRBJ2-7, with TRBD1 matching over 8 bases. The germline V gene has CDR1 SGDLS and CDR2 YYNGEE. CDR3 length equals 14 residues. The junction had 5 bases not matched to a gene; V was cut back by 3 bases and J by 3 bases. Written as DNA, the CDR3 is TGTGCCAGCAGCGACGGGACAGGTTTCTACGAGCAGTACTTC. It yields the protein CASSDGTGFYEQYF.

The chain couples TRBV7-9 to TRBJ2-2; TRBD2 agrees at 9 bases. This CDR3 comprises 15 residues. V lost 5 bases and J lost 2; bases outside the gene matches: 3. Per germline, CDR1 SEHNR and CDR2 FQNEAQ (reference sequence). CDR3 bases: TGTGCCAGCAGCATTAGCGGGAGAAACACCGGGGAGCTGTTTTTT. It yields the protein CASSISGRNTGELFF.

This clonotype occurred a few times. The chain employs TRBV6-2 or TRBV6-3 and TRBJ1-1, with a tentative D call TRBD1 (6 bases). The germline gives CDR1 MNHEY, CDR2 SVGEGT. The ends were cut back, 6 bases at V and 5 bases at J, with 22 bases in the middle. This CDR3 spans 16 amino acids. The CDR3 sequence: CASSETRHRELTEAFF. The CDR3 nucleotides read TGTGCCAGCAGCGAAACCCGGCACAGGGAATTGACTGAAGCTTTCTTT.

The sample holds many counts of this clonotype. The CDR3 sequence: CATDGGLAGTSYEQYF. The CDR3 region has the DNA TGTGCCACCGACGGCGGACTAGCGGGAACCTCCTACGAGCAGTACTTC. The rearrangement uses TRBV2 and TRBJ2-7; TRBD2 matches at 12 bases. The CDR3 totals 16 residues. Losses at the gene ends were 10 bases for V and 0 bases for J; bases not matched to a gene: 10. Germline CDR1 reads SNHLY; CDR2 reads FYNNEI.

The chain employs TRBV3-1 and TRBJ2-7, with TRBD1 as a possible D gene (5 bases). The germline gives CDR1 LGHDT, CDR2 YNNKEL (reference sequence). V was cut by 2 bases and J by 6 bases, with 17 bases left in between. The CDR3 length is 15 residues. The CDR3: CASSQLPQRGGEQYF. CDR3 bases: TGTGCCAGCAGCCAACTCCCACAAAGGGGCGGCGAGCAGTACTTC.

There are many counts of this clonotype. The chain is built from TRBV27 and TRBJ2-7, with TRBD1 identical over 8 bases. The length of the CDR3 is 14 residues. The germline V gene encodes CDR1 MNHEY and CDR2 SMNVEV (reference sequence). V shed 3 bases and J 5 bases; nucleotides not matched to a gene: 6. The CDR3 here is CASSFSTGVDEQYF. The CDR3 bases are TGTGCCAGCAGTTTCTCGACAGGGGTGGACGAGCAGTACTTC.

In its sample, this clonotype was seen a few times. The chain links TRBV19 to TRBJ1-1; tentative D call: TRBD1 (6 bases). V was shortened by 9 bases and J by 3 bases, with 17 bases between the two germline ends. CDR1 is LNHDA and CDR2 is SQIVND in the germline V gene (reference sequence). CDR3 size: 14 residues. The CDR3 DNA reads as TGTGCCAGCAGCTTTCCGGGGGCAGACACTGAAGCTTTCTTT. The encoded protein is CASSFPGADTEAFF.

Comments on this clonotype: A clone one base away is much larger, so this may be a read error. The chain employs TRBV11-1 and TRBJ1-1; TRBD1 is a possible D gene (6 bases). V was trimmed by 5 bases and J by 1 base, leaving 17 bases between them. Germline values: CDR1 SGHAT, CDR2 FQDESV (reference sequence). The CDR3 loop spans 16 amino acids. The CDR3 coding sequence is TGTGCCAGCAGCGCCCGGGCCAGGGGAGGGAACACTGAAGCTTTCTTT. This translates into CASSARARGGNTEAFF.

This clonotype was seen ten or more times. The V gene is TRBV28, the J gene TRBJ2-5; TRBD1 aligns across 7 bases. The trim removed 1 base at V and 4 bases at J, leaving 9 bases unmatched. The CDR3 is made up of 16 amino acids. The germline V gene encodes CDR1 MDHEN and CDR2 SYDVKM. DNA for the CDR3: TGTGCCAGCAGTTTATCTGGGAAGGGGGCGCGAGAGACCCAGTACTTC. It is translated as CASSLSGKGARETQYF.

About this clonotype: A read error may be the cause here, since a much bigger clone is one base away. The CDR3 sequence is CASSEGWASGVYNEQFF. In DNA, the CDR3 is TGTGCCAGCAGTGAAGGTTGGGCTAGCGGGGTTTACAATGAGCAGTTCTTC. This chain uses TRBV2 with TRBJ2-1; 9 nucleotides align to TRBD2. Germline trimming cut 1 base from V and 4 bases from J; bases unmatched to any gene: 8. Germline CDR1 and CDR2: SNHLY and FYNNEI. The CDR3 sequence is 17 residues long.

The rearrangement links TRBV7-9 to TRBJ2-5; no clear D. Germline CDR1 is SEHNR and CDR2 is FQNEAQ (reference sequence). This CDR3 has 13 residues. The V end was cut by 5 bases, the J end by 7 bases, with 14 bases between. The CDR3 sequence: CASSVGLLGTQYF. CDR3 coding DNA: TGTGCCAGCAGCGTGGGATTGCTGGGGACCCAGTACTTC. The whole variable domain, remainder taken from reference TRBV7-9 and TRBJ2-5, is DTGVSQNPRHKITKRGQNVTFRCDPISEHNRLYWYRQTLGQGPEFLTYFQNEAQLEKSRLLSDRFSAERPKGSFSTLEIQRTEQGDSAMYLCASSVGLLGTQYFGPGTRLLVL.

This clonotype was seen ten or more times. The V and J genes are TRBV19 and TRBJ2-5; weak D call: TRBD1 (6 bases). The CDR3 totals 15 residues. The germline CDR1 and CDR2 sequences are LNHDA and SQIVND (reference sequence). V was shortened by 4 bases and J by 2 bases, with 14 bases between the two germline ends. CDR3: CASSRPGQGQETQYF. The CDR3 DNA is TGTGCCAGTAGTAGACCGGGACAAGGTCAAGAGACCCAGTACTTC. Full variable domain (outside the CDR3, taken from reference TRBV19 and TRBJ2-5): DGGITQSPKYLFRKEGQNVTLSCEQNLNHDAMYWYRQDPGQGLRLIYYSQIVNDFQKGDIAEGYSVSREKKESFPLTVTSAQKNPTAFYLCASSRPGQGQETQYFGPGTRLLVL.

This clonotype has just a few counts. V usage is TRBV20-1 and J usage is TRBJ2-7; 7 bases agree with TRBD2. The CDR3 extends over 14 amino acids. J lost 5 bases, V lost 5 bases, and 12 bases had no gene match. Germline CDR1 is DFQATT and CDR2 is SNEGSKA (reference sequence). The CDR3 DNA follows: TGCAGTGCTGTTAATTTGGCGGGAGTCCACGAGCAGTACTTC. This gives the protein CSAVNLAGVHEQYF.

The V call is TRBV24-1, the J call TRBJ1-5; no clear D gene. The V end lost 1 base, the J end lost 4 bases, and 16 bases lay between the germline ends. CDR1 KGHDR and CDR2 SFDVKD come from the germline V gene. This CDR3 region has 17 residues. The CDR3 nucleotides read TGTGCCACCAGTGATTTTGGTGGCGGCCGGTGGAATCAGCCCCAGCATTTT. Translated, it gives CATSDFGGGRWNQPQHF.

This clonotype was seen many times. The rearrangement joins TRBV28 to TRBJ2-7; D is uncertain. Trimming shortened V by 6 bases and J by 4 bases, and 13 bases separated the two germline ends. The CDR3 has 13 residues. CDR1 is MDHEN and CDR2 is SYDVKM in the germline V gene. The CDR3 sequence is CASSLEREYEQYF. The CDR3 region has the DNA TGTGCCAGCAGCCTGGAAAGAGAGTACGAGCAGTACTTC.

The table lists this clonotype with many counts. This chain connects TRBV7-2 to TRBJ1-2, with D tentatively TRBD1 (6 bases). Looked up from germline, CDR1 is SGHTA and CDR2 is FQGNSA. V lost 3 bases to trimming and J lost 7 bases, with 15 bases between them. The CDR3 is made up of 14 amino acids. This chain's CDR3 is CASSFLQGRGGYTF. CDR3 nucleotide sequence: TGTGCCAGCAGCTTCCTTCAGGGGAGGGGTGGCTACACCTTC. Full variable domain (rest looked up from reference TRBV7-2 and TRBJ1-2): GAGVSQSPSNKVTEKGKDVELRCDPISGHTALYWYRQSLGQGLEFLIYFQGNSAPDKSGLPSDRFSAERTGGSVSTLTIQRTQQEDSAVYLCASSFLQGRGGYTFGSGTRLTVV.